This entry is about one T cell receptor beta chain. The sample is drawn from a study of low-dose radiotherapy and immunotherapy resistance in tumors. The overall study: Patients took aspirin 300 mg by mouth once daily. This continued for four cycles, starting on cycle 1 day 1.

Germline V gives CDR1 MDHEN, CDR2 SYDVKM. This CDR3 region has 14 residues. V trimming: 7 bases; J trimming: 0 bases; junction bases outside the gene matches: 5. The study gave donors nivolumab, ipilimumab, aspirin, low-dose cyclophosphamide and low-dose radiotherapy. Primers targeting TRAV and TRBV primed first-strand cDNA, covering alpha and beta chains. TCR amplification used roughly 20 PCR cycles, a constant-region primer and a V-primer adapter. TCRdb used MiXCR to reprocess the reads, holding one entry per CDR3 protein. Of roughly 8,000 distinct CDR3 sequences in the sample, about 65% are singletons; the top ten hold roughly 8.7%.

The sequence derives from a human donor with advanced metastatic prostate, ovarian, gallbladder or colorectal cancer (not recorded which). This table probably holds off-target reads from a library built for another chain. The V gene is TRBV28, the J gene TRBJ1-1; TRBD1 matches 7 bases. The CDR3 loop is CASKGQLMNTEAFF. DNA of the CDR3: TGTGCCAGCAAGGGACAGCTTATGAACACTGAAGCTTTCTTT. Looking up the rest from reference TRBV28 and TRBJ1-1 gives the full variable domain: DVKVTQSSRYLVKRTGEKVFLECVQDMDHENMFWYRQDPGLGLRLIYFSYDVKMKEKGDIPEGYSVSREKKERFSLILESASTNQTSMYLCASKGQLMNTEAFFGQGTRLTVV.